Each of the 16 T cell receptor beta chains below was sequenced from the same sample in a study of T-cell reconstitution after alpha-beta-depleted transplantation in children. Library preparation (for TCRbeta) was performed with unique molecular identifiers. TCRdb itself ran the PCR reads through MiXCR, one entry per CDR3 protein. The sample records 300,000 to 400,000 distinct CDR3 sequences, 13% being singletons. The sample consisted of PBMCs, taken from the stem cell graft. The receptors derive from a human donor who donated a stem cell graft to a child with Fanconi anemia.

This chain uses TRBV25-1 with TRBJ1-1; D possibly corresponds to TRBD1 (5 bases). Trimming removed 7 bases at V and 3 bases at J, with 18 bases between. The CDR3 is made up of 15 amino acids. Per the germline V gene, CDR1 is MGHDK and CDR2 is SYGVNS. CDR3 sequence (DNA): TGTGCCAGCACCAAACCATCGGGGGGGGACACTGAAGCTTTCTTT. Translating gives CASTKPSGGDTEAFF. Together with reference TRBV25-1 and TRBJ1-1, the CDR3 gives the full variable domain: EADIYQTPRYLVIGTGKKITLECSQTMGHDKMYWYQQDPGMELHLIHYSYGVNSTEKGDLSSESTVSRIRTEHFPLTLESARPSHTSQYLCASTKPSGGDTEAFFGQGTRLTVV.

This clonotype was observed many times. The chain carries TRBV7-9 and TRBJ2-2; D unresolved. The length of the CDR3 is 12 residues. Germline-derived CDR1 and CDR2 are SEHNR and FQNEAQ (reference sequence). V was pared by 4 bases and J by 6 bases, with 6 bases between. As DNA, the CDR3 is TGTGCCAGCAGCTACGGGTCCGGGGAGCTGTTTTTT. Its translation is CASSYGSGELFF.

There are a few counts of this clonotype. CDR3 nucleotides: TGCAGTGCTAGAGGAACTAGGGAGGGCATTCAGTACTTC. Residues: CSARGTREGIQYF. The chain couples TRBV20-1 to TRBJ2-4; 7 bases map to TRBD2. Germline V lookup: CDR1 DFQATT, CDR2 SNEGSKA (reference sequence). The CDR3 covers 13 residues. The V and J ends lost 1 base and 9 bases, in that order; junction bases with no gene match: 6.

CDR3 in DNA: TGTGCCAGCAGCAAAGTGGGGCGGGCCTCGTACGAGCAGTACTTC. Its protein product is CASSKVGRASYEQYF. The chain uses TRBV7-2 and TRBJ2-7; either TRBD1 or TRBD2 may supply D (5 bases each). Germline V CDR1 and CDR2: SGHTA, FQGNSA. The CDR3 loop spans 15 amino acids. The V end lost 5 bases, the J end lost 4 bases, and 18 bases lay between the germline ends.

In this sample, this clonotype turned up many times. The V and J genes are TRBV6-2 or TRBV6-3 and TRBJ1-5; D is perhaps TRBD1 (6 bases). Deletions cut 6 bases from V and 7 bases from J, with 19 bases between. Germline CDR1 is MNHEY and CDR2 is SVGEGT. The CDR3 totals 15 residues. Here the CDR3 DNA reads TGTGCCAGCAGATCTCCCAGGGGAGAGGAACAGCCCCAGCATTTT. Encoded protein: CASRSPRGEEQPQHF.

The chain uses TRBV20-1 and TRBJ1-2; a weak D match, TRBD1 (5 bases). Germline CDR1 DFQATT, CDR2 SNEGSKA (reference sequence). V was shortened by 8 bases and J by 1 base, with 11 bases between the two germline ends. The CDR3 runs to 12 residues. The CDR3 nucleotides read TGCAGTTCGGTGGGGGATAACTATGGCTACACCTTC. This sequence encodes CSSVGDNYGYTF.

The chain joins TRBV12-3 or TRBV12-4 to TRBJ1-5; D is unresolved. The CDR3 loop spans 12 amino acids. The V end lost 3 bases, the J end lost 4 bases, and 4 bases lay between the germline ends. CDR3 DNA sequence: TGTGCCAGCAGTTTCCAAAATCAGCCCCAGCATTTT. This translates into CASSFQNQPQHF.

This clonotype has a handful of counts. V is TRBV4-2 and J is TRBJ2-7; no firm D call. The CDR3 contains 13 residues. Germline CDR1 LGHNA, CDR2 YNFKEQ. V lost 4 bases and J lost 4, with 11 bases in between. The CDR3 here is CASSPKTKYEQYF. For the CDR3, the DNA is TGTGCCAGCAGCCCGAAGACAAAGTACGAGCAGTACTTC.

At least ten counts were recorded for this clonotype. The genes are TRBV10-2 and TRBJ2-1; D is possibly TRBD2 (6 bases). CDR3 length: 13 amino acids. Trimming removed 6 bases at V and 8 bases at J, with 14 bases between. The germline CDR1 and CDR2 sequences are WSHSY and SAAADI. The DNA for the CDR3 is TGCGCCAGCAGCGATCTTAGACTAGATGAGCAGTTCTTC. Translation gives CASSDLRLDEQFF.

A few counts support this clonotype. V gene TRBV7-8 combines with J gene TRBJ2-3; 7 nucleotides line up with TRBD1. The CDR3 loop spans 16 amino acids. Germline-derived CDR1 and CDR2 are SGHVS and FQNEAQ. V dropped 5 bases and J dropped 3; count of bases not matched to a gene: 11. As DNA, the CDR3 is TGTGCCAGCAGCGTAACCCCCGGGACAGTGACAGATACGCAGTATTTT. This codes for CASSVTPGTVTDTQYF.

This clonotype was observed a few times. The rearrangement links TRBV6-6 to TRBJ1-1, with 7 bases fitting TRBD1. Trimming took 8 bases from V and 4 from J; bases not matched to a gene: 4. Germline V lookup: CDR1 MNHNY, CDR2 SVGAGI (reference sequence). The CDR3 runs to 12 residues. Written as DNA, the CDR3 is TGTGCCAGCGCAGGGACAGTCACTGAAGCTTTCTTT. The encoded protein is CASAGTVTEAFF.

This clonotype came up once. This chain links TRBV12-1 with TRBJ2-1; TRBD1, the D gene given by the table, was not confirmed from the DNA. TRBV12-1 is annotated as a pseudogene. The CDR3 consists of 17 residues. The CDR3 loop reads CASSSGAGRPSYNEQFF. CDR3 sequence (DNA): TGTGCCAGCAGCTCCGGGGCGGGGAGGCCCTCCTACAATGAGCAGTTCTTC.

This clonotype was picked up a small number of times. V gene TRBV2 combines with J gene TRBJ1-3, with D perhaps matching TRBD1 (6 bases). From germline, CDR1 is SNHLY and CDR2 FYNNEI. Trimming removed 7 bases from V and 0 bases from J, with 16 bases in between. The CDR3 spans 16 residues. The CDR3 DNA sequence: TGTGCCAGCAACTATAAAACAGGGACCTCTGGAAACACCATATATTTT. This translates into CASNYKTGTSGNTIYF. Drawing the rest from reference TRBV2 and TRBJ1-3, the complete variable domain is EPEVTQTPSHQVTQMGQEVILRCVPISNHLYFYWYRQILGQKVEFLVSFYNNEISEKSEIFDDQFSVERPDGSNFTLKIRSTKLEDSAMYFCASNYKTGTSGNTIYFGEGSWLTVV.

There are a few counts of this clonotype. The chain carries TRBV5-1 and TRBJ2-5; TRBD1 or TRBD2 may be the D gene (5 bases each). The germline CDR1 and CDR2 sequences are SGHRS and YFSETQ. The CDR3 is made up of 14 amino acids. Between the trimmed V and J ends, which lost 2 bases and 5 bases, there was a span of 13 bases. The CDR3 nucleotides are TGCGCCAGCAGCTTAGGGACCCACGATGAGACCCAGTACTTC. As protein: CASSLGTHDETQYF.

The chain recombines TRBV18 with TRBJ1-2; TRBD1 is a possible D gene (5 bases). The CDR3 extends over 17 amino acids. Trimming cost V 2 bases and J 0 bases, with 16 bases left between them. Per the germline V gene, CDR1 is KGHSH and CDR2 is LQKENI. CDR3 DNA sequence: TGTGCCAGCTCACCAACAACGGGGGATTCGGCTAACTATGGCTACACCTTC. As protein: CASSPTTGDSANYGYTF.

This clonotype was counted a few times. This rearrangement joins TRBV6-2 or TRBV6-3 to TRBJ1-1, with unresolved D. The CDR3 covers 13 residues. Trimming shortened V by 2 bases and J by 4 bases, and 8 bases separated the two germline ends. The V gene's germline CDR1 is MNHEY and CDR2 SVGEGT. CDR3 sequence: CASSYRVVTEAFF. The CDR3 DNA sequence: TGTGCCAGCAGTTACAGGGTAGTCACTGAAGCTTTCTTT.